These 8 T cell receptor beta chains originate from one sample sequenced in a study of shared clonotypes between healthy human individuals. As defined, naive CD8 cells were CD45RO-negative and positively selected for CCR7, with terminally differentiated effector memory CD45RA+ cells excluded. The assay was immunoSEQ multiplex PCR, and TCRdb's table has in-frame clones only and misses some. The table has hundreds of thousands of clones, nearly 97% seen once; the top ten hold 0.09% to 0.13%. The sequenced material came from naive CD8+ T cells sorted from blood. The receptor source for this set is a woman aged 30 to 39 in good health.

J is TRBJ2-3 and V is TRBV4-2; D is unresolved. The CDR3 consists of 17 residues. Germline V gene data show CDR1 as LGHNA and CDR2 as YNFKEQ. Trimming took off 0 bases at V and 0 bases at J, with 13 bases between the two ends. CDR3 amino acids: CASSQEEASTSTDTQYF. CDR3 nucleotides: TGTGCCAGCAGCCAAGAAGAAGCGTCAACTAGCACAGATACGCAGTATTTT.

Written as DNA, the CDR3 is TGTGCCAGCAGCCAATTTGGAGAGGGTAGCACTGAAGCTTTCTTT. It codes for CASSQFGEGSTEAFF. This chain links TRBV14 with TRBJ1-1; no clear D gene. Germline CDR1 is SGHDN and CDR2 is FVKESK. This CDR3 is 15 amino acids long. V was pared by 2 bases and J by 4 bases, with 14 bases between.

The chain is built from TRBV28 and TRBJ2-5; 14 bases are a match to TRBD2. Germline-derived CDR1 and CDR2 are MDHEN and SYDVKM. This CDR3 comprises 19 residues. Unmatched junction bases numbered 13, after V lost 2 bases and J lost 5 bases. The CDR3 loop reads CASSLGLAGGLFEEETQYF. The CDR3 region has the DNA TGTGCCAGCAGTTTAGGACTAGCGGGAGGTTTATTCGAGGAGGAGACCCAGTACTTC.

In DNA form, the CDR3 reads TGCGCCAGCAGCTCGCGGGACACCCCCACCGGGGAGCTGTTTTTT. As protein: CASSSRDTPTGELFF. The chain combines TRBV5-1 with TRBJ2-2; D could derive from TRBD1 or TRBD2 (6 bases each). Deletions cut 3 bases from V and 4 bases from J, with 13 bases between. Per germline, CDR1 SGHRS and CDR2 YFSETQ. This CDR3 has 15 amino acids.

This chain joins TRBV28 and TRBJ2-2, with TRBD1 as a possible D gene (5 bases). V dropped 5 bases and J dropped 3 bases, with 10 bases sitting between them. Germline V gene data show CDR1 as MDHEN and CDR2 as SYDVKM. The CDR3 totals 14 residues. DNA for the CDR3: TGTGCCAGCAGTGGGCAGGGTGACACCGGGGAGCTGTTTTTT. Protein sequence: CASSGQGDTGELFF.

V and J are TRBV2 and TRBJ2-7, with D maybe TRBD2 (6 bases). CDR1 and CDR2 (germline): SNHLY, FYNNEI. Trimming shortened V by 0 bases and J by 11 bases, and 20 bases separated the two germline ends. The CDR3 contains 15 residues. DNA of the CDR3: TGTGCCAGCAGTGAAGCGCTTCAGTCGGAGGGAAACGAGTACTTC. It specifies CASSEALQSEGNEYF.

This rearrangement joins TRBV29-1 to TRBJ2-1, with 8 bases aligning to TRBD2. V gave up 2 bases and J gave up 7 bases; unmatched junction bases: 4. CDR3 length equals 13 residues. Per the germline V gene, CDR1 is SQVTM and CDR2 is ANQGSEA. In nucleotides, the CDR3 is TGCAGCGTTGAACCAGCGGGAGAGAATGAGCAGTTCTTC. Translation: CSVEPAGENEQFF.

This chain connects TRBV29-1 to TRBJ2-1; D gene ambiguous. Per germline, CDR1 SQVTM and CDR2 ANQGSEA. CDR3 size: 12 residues. V was clipped by 5 bases and J by 6 bases, with 11 bases between them. As DNA, the CDR3 is TGCAGCGTTAAGGATGGGTTCAATGAGCAGTTCTTC. Translation: CSVKDGFNEQFF.